This entry describes one T cell receptor (beta chain). TCRdb's table, derived via immunoSEQ multiplex PCR, lists solely in-frame clones and lacks some. Of 100,000 to 150,000 clones listed, around 90% are singletons. The data belong to a study of radiotherapy plus CTLA-4 blockade in lung cancer. The CDR3 has 15 amino acids. CDR1 MGHDK and CDR2 SYGVNS come from the germline V gene. The V and J ends lost 4 bases and 5 bases, in that order; junction bases with no gene match: 9. The specimen comprised peripheral blood, sampled from a patient treated with radiotherapy plus ipilimumab. The sequence derives from a human donor with non-small cell lung cancer that progressed on radiotherapy plus ipilimumab. The chain carries TRBV25-1 and TRBJ2-3; 7 bases map to TRBD2. CDR3 in amino acids: CASSVLGGSQDTQYF. The CDR3 nucleotides read TGTGCCAGCAGTGTACTAGGCGGGAGCCAAGATACGCAGTATTTT.